The rows below give T cell receptor beta chains drawn from one sample of a study of blood T cell repertoires in COVID-19. The method was immunoSEQ multiplex PCR; TCRdb's version includes in-frame clones alone and lacks a portion of them. The sample has fewer than 400,000 clones; approximately 82% are singletons. Specimen: peripheral blood. Receptor source: a man younger than 40 with active or convalescent COVID-19. The CDR3 runs from the conserved cysteine through the conserved F or W. D genes are given only for firm matches. Only part of the rows carry a size: once, few, many, or a class if the clone is expanded.

j_call | v_call | d_call | clone_size | cdr3_nt | cdr3_aa
TRBJ2-1 | TRBV18 | TRBD2 | . | TGTGCCAGCTCAGTTGGACTAGTCTCCTACAATGAGCAGTTCTTC | CASSVGLVSYNEQFF
TRBJ2-2 | TRBV18 | . | . | TGTGCCAGCTCCCCGACAGGGAACACCGGGGAGCTGTTTTTT | CASSPTGNTGELFF
TRBJ2-1 | TRBV7-6 | TRBD2 | . | TGTGCCAGCAGCCTACAAGCGGGATATGAGCAGTTCTTC | CASSLQAGYEQFF
TRBJ1-5 | TRBV5-1 | . | . | TGCGCCAGCAGCTTGGCGCCAGATAGCAATCAGCCCCAGCATTTT | CASSLAPDSNQPQHF
TRBJ2-1 | TRBV12-5 | . | . | TGTGCTAGTGGTTTCACAGGTCTTCGGTCCTACAATGAGCAGTTCTTC | CASGFTGLRSYNEQFF
TRBJ2-1 | TRBV30 | TRBD2 | . | TGTGCCTGGAGTGTACGGGGGGAGGGTAGTCTGTTCTTC | CAWSVRGEGSLFF
TRBJ2-7 | TRBV5-4 | . | . | TGTGCCAGCAGCCCCCAGGGTGCGCTGGGGGAGCAGTACTTC | CASSPQGALGEQYF
TRBJ2-1 | TRBV5-1 | TRBD2 | . | TGCGCCAGCAGCTCCAGACTAGCGGGAGTTTGGCACAATGAGCAGTTCTTC | CASSSRLAGVWHNEQFF
TRBJ2-1 | TRBV28 | . | . | TGTGCCAGCAGTAAAAGGTGGGAGGGGGGTTACAATGAGCAGTTCTTC | CASSKRWEGGYNEQFF
TRBJ1-4 | TRBV19 | . | . | TGTGCCAGTAGTAGTTGGGCACCTAATGAAAAACTGTTTTTT | CASSSWAPNEKLFF
TRBJ1-2 | TRBV5-4 | TRBD1 | . | TGTGCCAGCAGCTCTCTGACAGGGACTGGGGGCTACACCTTC | CASSSLTGTGGYTF
TRBJ2-3 | TRBV6-6 | . | few | TGTGCCAGCAGTTACTCTGCAGGCCACATTGCGCAGTATTTT | CASSYSAGHIAQYF
TRBJ2-1 | TRBV15 | TRBD2 | . | TGTGCCACCAGCAGGGGACTAGCGGGATTGTGGAATGAGCAGTTCTTC | CATSRGLAGLWNEQFF
TRBJ1-1 | TRBV19 | . | . | TGTGCCAGTAGTATGGGGCTGTCGGGCACTGAAGCTTTCTTT | CASSMGLSGTEAFF
TRBJ2-7 | TRBV5-1 | . | . | TGCGCCAGCAGCCTGCTAGGGGTAGGTGAGCAGTACTTC | CASSLLGVGEQYF
TRBJ2-2 | TRBV30 | TRBD1 | few | TGTGCCTGGAGTGGATACAGGGGGCACACCGGGGAGCTGTTTTTT | CAWSGYRGHTGELFF
TRBJ2-1 | TRBV11-2 | TRBD1 | . | TGTGCCAGCAGCTTAGATCGATGGGACAGGCCGAACAATGAGCAGTTCTTC | CASSLDRWDRPNNEQFF
TRBJ1-1 | TRBV7-2 | . | . | TGTGCCAGCAGCTTAAGCTCCAGGGGTCGACCTCTGAACACTGAAGCTTTCTTT | CASSLSSRGRPLNTEAFF
TRBJ2-2 | TRBV6-2/TRBV6-3 | TRBD1 | . | TGTGCCAGCAGCCCACCTCGACAGGGGGGAGAGGTGGGGGAGCTGTTTTTT | CASSPPRQGGEVGELFF
TRBJ1-1 | TRBV30 | . | . | TGTGCCTGGACCCCCCCGGGGCGGGAAAACACTGAAGCTTTCTTT | CAWTPPGRENTEAFF
TRBJ1-2 | TRBV19 | . | . | TGTGCCAGTAGTACCAGGGGACGTACTGGTGGCTACACCTTC | CASSTRGRTGGYTF
TRBJ1-1 | TRBV14 | . | . | TGTGCCAGCAGCTTTTCCCGCGGAGGGTCTGAAGCTTTCTTT | CASSFSRGGSEAFF
TRBJ2-7 | TRBV11-2 | TRBD2 | . | TGTGCCAGCAGCTTTGGGGGACTATACTCCTACGAGCAGTACTTC | CASSFGGLYSYEQYF
TRBJ1-4 | TRBV27 | . | . | TGTGCCAGCAGTTTCGGTGCTACGCCCGAAAAACTGTTTTTT | CASSFGATPEKLFF
TRBJ2-7 | TRBV7-9 | TRBD1 | . | TGTGCCAGCAGCCCCCGGGACAGGGGGGGGGAGCAGTACTTC | CASSPRDRGGEQYF
TRBJ2-7 | TRBV12-3/TRBV12-4 | . | . | TGTGCCAGCAGTCCCATCAGTTACGAGCAGTACTTC | CASSPISYEQYF
TRBJ2-7 | TRBV2 | . | . | TGTGCCAGCGGTGTGAGCGAGCAGTACTTC | CASGVSEQYF
TRBJ2-5 | TRBV30 | . | . | TGTGCCTGTCCGGGCAAGGGCCGCGGGGAGACCCAGTACTTC | CACPGKGRGETQYF
TRBJ2-3 | TRBV27 | . | . | TGTGCCAGCAGTTATGGGCAGGGGACAGATACGCAGTATTTT | CASSYGQGTDTQYF
TRBJ2-3 | TRBV7-6 | TRBD2 | . | TGTGCCAGCAGCTTAGTTTACAGCGGGGGGGCCCCAGATACGCAGTATTTT | CASSLVYSGGAPDTQYF
TRBJ2-3 | TRBV15 | TRBD2 | . | TGTGCCACCAGCAGAGGGCTAGCGGGAGGGATTGCAGATACGCAGTATTTT | CATSRGLAGGIADTQYF
TRBJ2-1 | TRBV9 | . | . | TGTGCCAGCAGCGCCCTGGGGGGACAGACCTACAATGAGCAGTTCTTC | CASSALGGQTYNEQFF
TRBJ2-1 | TRBV7-2 | TRBD2 | . | TGTGCCAGCAGCTCCAGACTAGCGGGAGGAGATGAGCAGTTCTTC | CASSSRLAGGDEQFF
TRBJ2-7 | TRBV2 | . | . | TGTGCCAGCAACCAGGGAGGTACCTACGAGCAGTACTTC | CASNQGGTYEQYF
TRBJ1-4 | TRBV5-1 | TRBD1 | . | TGCGCCAGCAGTTCAGGGGGAAGTTGGACTAATGAAAAACTGTTTTTT | CASSSGGSWTNEKLFF
TRBJ1-3 | TRBV7-3 | . | . | TGTGCCAGCAGCTTAAACGGGCCAGGGAATAGAAACACCATATATTTT | CASSLNGPGNRNTIYF
TRBJ2-6 | TRBV27 | . | . | TGTGCCAGCAGTTATAGAGCTGGGGCCAACGTCCTGACTTTC | CASSYRAGANVLTF
TRBJ1-6 | TRBV15 | . | . | TGTGCCACCAGCAGAGATGCCAGGGGCCAATCACCCCTCCACTTT | CATSRDARGQSPLHF
TRBJ2-5 | TRBV28 | TRBD2 | once | TGTGCCAGCAGTTTGGGTTCGGCTAGCGGTTACCAAGAGACCCAGTACTTC | CASSLGSASGYQETQYF
TRBJ2-3 | TRBV11-2 | TRBD1 | . | TGTGCCAGCAGCTTAGCAGGGGGAGTAAGCACAGATACGCAGTATTTT | CASSLAGGVSTDTQYF
TRBJ1-5 | TRBV5-6 | . | few | TGTGCCAGCTGGGGCAGCCAACGGTATAGCAATCAGCCCCAGCATTTT | CASWGSQRYSNQPQHF
TRBJ1-2 | TRBV28 | TRBD1 | few | TGTGCCAGCACCCCGGACAGGGGGCATACCTATGGCTACACCTTC | CASTPDRGHTYGYTF
TRBJ2-1 | TRBV7-9 | . | . | TGTGCCAGCAGCTCTCGGGATAGCTCCTACAATGAGCAGTTCTTC | CASSSRDSSYNEQFF
TRBJ1-2 | TRBV19 | TRBD1 | . | TGTGCCAGTAGTGAGCCGGACAGGGGGCCTGGCTACACCTTC | CASSEPDRGPGYTF
TRBJ2-1 | TRBV4-3 | . | . | TGCGCCAGCAGCCTCTCCTACCCCCCTTGGGAGCAGTTCTTC | CASSLSYPPWEQFF
TRBJ2-3 | TRBV5-1 | TRBD2 | . | TGCGCCAGCAGCTCGGAGCCGGGACTAGTGTCGGATACGCAGTATTTT | CASSSEPGLVSDTQYF
TRBJ1-2 | TRBV19 | . | . | TGTGCCAGTACCGGGGGTAACTATGGCTACACCTTC | CASTGGNYGYTF
TRBJ2-3 | TRBV3-1/TRBV3-2 | TRBD2 | . | TGTGCCAGCAGCCAAGATCGAGCGGGAGGGAGAGATACGCAGTATTTT | CASSQDRAGGRDTQYF
TRBJ1-4 | TRBV4-2 | . | . | TGTGCCAGCAGCCACCCCGAGCAGGGAGGCACTAATGAAAAACTGTTTTTT | CASSHPEQGGTNEKLFF
TRBJ1-4 | TRBV18 | . | . | TGTGCCAGCTCACCAAGGAGTGCAACTAATGAAAAACTGTTTTTT | CASSPRSATNEKLFF
TRBJ2-7 | TRBV10-2 | TRBD2 | . | TGCGCCAGTGGGAAAGCGGGAGGGCCCTACGAGCAGTACTTC | CASGKAGGPYEQYF
TRBJ1-1 | TRBV18 | . | . | TGTGCCAGCTCGCGTTACAGTGGTAACACTGAAGCTTTCTTT | CASSRYSGNTEAFF
TRBJ1-5 | TRBV5-6 | TRBD1 | once | TGTGCCAGCAGAAAACAGGGGGGGAATCAGCCCCAGCATTTT | CASRKQGGNQPQHF
TRBJ1-2 | TRBV19 | . | . | TGTGCCAGTAGTATTGAGGTTACTAACTATGGCTACACCTTC | CASSIEVTNYGYTF
TRBJ1-1 | TRBV7-3 | TRBD1 | . | TGTGCCAGCAGCCAACAGGGGTGGACTGAAGCTTTCTTT | CASSQQGWTEAFF
TRBJ1-1 | TRBV29-1 | TRBD1 | . | TGCAGCGGGGGACAGACCAACACTGAAGCTTTCTTT | CSGGQTNTEAFF
TRBJ2-1 | TRBV27 | TRBD2 | many | TGTGCCAGCAGGACACCGGGACTAGCGGGAAGTGCATCGTACAATGAGCAGTTCTTC | CASRTPGLAGSASYNEQFF
TRBJ1-1 | TRBV12-5 | TRBD1 | . | TGTGCTAGTGGTTTGGAGGGGGCGCGGACTGAAGCTTTCTTT | CASGLEGARTEAFF
TRBJ2-2 | TRBV10-3 | . | few | TGTGCCATCCAGGGAGGGGGGAACACCGGGGAGCTGTTTTTT | CAIQGGGNTGELFF